This T cell receptor (beta chain) was sequenced during a study of CD8+ T cells in alopecia areata (dated by TCRdb to the late 2010s). As for the study more broadly: Treated patients were enrolled in an open-label pilot trial of oral tofacitinib, 5 to 10 mg twice daily, for moderate-to-severe alopecia areata. RNA was extracted with the PAXgene miRNA kit for fixed scalp, the miRNeasy kit for PBMCs, and the RNeasy kit for mouse skin. TCRbeta CDR3 regions were amplified by immunoSEQ multiplex PCR with 35 Vbeta forward and 13 Jbeta reverse primers. Patients stayed on tofacitinib for 6 to 18 months and then had 6 months of follow-up off drug so that delayed response and recurrence could be assessed. Scalp clonality was compared across normal scalp (n=4), patchy alopecia areata scalp (n=8), and alopecia totalis/universalis scalp (n=8). Patients on tofacitinib were biopsied at baseline and after 4 and 24 weeks of treatment, and several of the patients also had a later scalp biopsy. Scalp tissue and sorted CD4+ and CD8+ peripheral blood T cells from patchy and totalis/universalis alopecia areata patients and from healthy controls were covered by human TCRbeta sequencing. In treated patients, disease severity was measured using the SALT score, which gives the percentage of scalp surface area affected. In both human patients and the C3H/HeJ mouse model, the study applied high-throughput TCRbeta sequencing to look at T cell clonal expansion in alopecia areata.

Inclusive of the bounding cysteine and phenylalanine, the CDR3 is 14 residues long. The DNA shown is the 42-base CDR3, in frame from base 1. V is cut back by 4 bases and J by 3 bases, with 8 bases in the junction unmatched. CDR1 and CDR2, per the germline V gene (reference sequence), are GTSNPN and SVGIG. Concerning this clone: The antigen this receptor binds is unknown. Per-nucleotide qualities are absent, and no much larger clonotype sits a single base away.

The paper as a whole reports these results and caveats: Because the treated cohort was small and had only one nonresponder, larger studies are needed to examine links between baseline CD8+ expansion and response. Shared TCR sequences between patients were less evident than in mice, which may be partly attributable to HLA diversity in the patient population. Compared with normal scalp, lesional scalp, particularly in alopecia totalis/universalis, had higher clonality and more expanded CD8+ clones, which suggests antigenic drive. During tofacitinib treatment, many expanded lesional clones remained in scalp and blood, and this persistence may partly explain relapse after treatment is stopped. Scalp clonality and the number of expanded CD8+ clones among the top 100 scalp clones were significantly decreased by tofacitinib. Unlike mouse skin, which is dominated by gammadelta T cells, normal human skin has resident alphabeta T cells that are also sequenced, and this complicates analysis of the scalp TCR repertoire.

The meaning of the sample's treatment or condition label: oral pan-JAK inhibitor, 5-10 mg twice daily. Peripheral blood and lesional scalp punch biopsies were obtained from patients with alopecia areata. After PBMCs were isolated by density centrifugation and stained for CD3, CD4 and CD8, a FACSAria was used to sort CD4+ and CD8+ T cells. Receptor libraries were prepared by the immunoSEQ multiplex PCR assay. RNA was extracted from all samples and reverse transcribed into cDNA as template for TCR sequencing. First-strand cDNA was synthesized with SuperScript III using a 2:1 mix of oligo-dT and random hexamers. A synthetic immune receptor repertoire was used to gauge amplification bias, and whatever bias remained was removed computationally. The authors processed their data as follows. Raw reads were preprocessed to remove errors, and CDR3 was defined according to IMGT conventions as the region from the conserved cysteine to phenylalanine. Clonality was computed as 1 minus the Shannon entropy, with the entropy normalized by log2 of the number of productive unique TCRs. Whether each scalp clone was CD4 or CD8 was inferred by checking scalp TCRbeta sequences against the CD4 and CD8 repertoires from sorted blood. In its TCRdb copy, this immuneACCESS table keeps in-frame sequences only and misses some clones. Where compared with another copy, unresolved V genes explain less than half of these, and the others have no known cause. The V and J calls and the clone size are those of that table, but D and trimming were determined from the DNA. The sample data list hundreds of thousands of clones, and just over 65% of these were observed just once. In total, the top ten clones hold 1% to 1.5% of the sample.

The sample in question was CD4+ T cells sorted from blood, obtained between weeks 43 and 45, from a patient treated with tofacitinib. The receptor was derived from a human donor with alopecia areata. Rearrangement joined TRBV30 to TRBJ2-7, with TRBD2 identical over 8 junction bases. The CDR3: CAWTPAGGGYEQYF. The DNA reads TGTGCCTGGACTCCGGCGGGGGGTGGCTACGAGCAGTACTTC.